The 22 T cell receptor beta chains below all came from one sample that was sequenced in a study of shared clonotypes between healthy human individuals (TCRdb year 2020). Library creation used the immunoSEQ multiplex PCR assay. Entries here come from immuneACCESS through TCRdb and include only in-frame sequences with V and J called. Some clones fail to appear in such tables; in the studies checked, an unresolved V gene covers under half of the shortfall, and the cause of the remainder is unknown. The sample data list more than 900,000 clones, and 70% to 80% of these were observed just once. 0.6% to 0.7% of the sample goes to the ten largest clones. The sample taken for sequencing was memory CD4+ T cells from PBMCs. The cell subset or site label, read with the paper, signifies: CD45RA-negative fraction. These receptors all stem from a man younger than 35 in good health. Some clones in this sample may be carry-over from other donors' samples.

In this sample, this clone turned up a few times. V and J are TRBV5-1 and TRBJ2-6; D possibly corresponds to TRBD1 (5 bases). Trimming took off 5 bases at V and 0 bases at J, with 12 bases between the two ends. In germline, CDR1 is SGHRS, CDR2 YFSETQ. The CDR3 runs to 16 residues. The DNA for the CDR3 is TGCGCCAGCAGTTCCGCAGGGCCCTCTGGGGCCAACGTCCTGACTTTC. Residues: CASSSAGPSGANVLTF.

This clone has just a few counts. The chain recombines TRBV7-9 with TRBJ2-2; D may be TRBD2 (5 bases). The V gene lost 0 bases and the J gene lost 3 bases, with 5 bases spanning the gap. Per the germline V gene, CDR1 is SEHNR and CDR2 is FQNEAQ (reference sequence). The CDR3 covers 14 residues. In DNA form, the CDR3 reads TGTGCCAGCAGCTTAGCGGGAGACACCGGGGAGCTGTTTTTT. Residues: CASSLAGDTGELFF.

The J gene is TRBJ1-1, the V gene TRBV5-1, with D possibly matching TRBD1 (5 bases). CDR3 length: 15 residues. V was clipped by 1 base and J by 7 bases, with 17 bases between them. Germline lookup yields CDR1 SGHRS and CDR2 YFSETQ. The CDR3 bases are TGCGCCAGCAGCTTGAACGCGGGGGGTTACGGTGAAGCTTTCTTT. Protein: CASSLNAGGYGEAFF.

This chain connects TRBV10-1 to TRBJ1-3; unclear D gene. This CDR3 spans 17 amino acids. V was pared by 4 bases and J by 0 bases, with 16 bases between. Germline values: CDR1 WNHNN, CDR2 SYGVQD (reference sequence). The CDR3 loop reads CASSGQTRLYSGNTIYF. The DNA for the CDR3 is TGCGCCAGCAGTGGTCAGACCCGACTCTACTCTGGAAACACCATATATTTT.

This clone was detected once. The chain joins TRBV27 to TRBJ2-1; TRBD2 agrees at 9 bases. In germline, CDR1 is MNHEY, CDR2 SMNVEV (reference sequence). With V trimmed by 3 bases and J by 9 bases, 9 bases remained unmatched. CDR3 length: 15 amino acids. This CDR3 is CASSFIAGVDSEQFF. CDR3 coding DNA: TGTGCCAGCAGTTTCATAGCGGGAGTTGATAGTGAGCAGTTCTTC.

The CDR3 DNA reads as TGTGCCAGCAGTTTAAGGGACAGTAGTTTGGCTTTCTTT. Its protein is CASSLRDSSLAFF. V and J are TRBV28 and TRBJ1-1, with 7 positions matching TRBD1. Germline values: CDR1 MDHEN, CDR2 SYDVKM. This CDR3 has 13 residues. Unmatched junction bases numbered 8, after V lost 2 bases and J lost 11 bases. The whole variable domain, remainder taken from reference TRBV28 and TRBJ1-1, is DVKVTQSSRYLVKRTGEKVFLECVQDMDHENMFWYRQDPGLGLRLIYFSYDVKMKEKGDIPEGYSVSREKKERFSLILESASTNQTSMYLCASSLRDSSLAFFGQGTRLTVV.

This clone appeared a few times. The gene calls are TRBV6-6 and TRBJ1-5; 7 bases are a match to TRBD1. The germline V gene has CDR1 MNHNY and CDR2 SVGAGI (reference sequence). J gave up 4 bases and V 0 bases, and 6 bases lay outside the gene matches. The CDR3 covers 16 residues. The CDR3 loop reads CASSYSGTVSNQPQHF. The CDR3 DNA reads as TGTGCCAGCAGTTACTCGGGGACAGTCTCTAATCAGCCCCAGCATTTT.

The chain has TRBV4-3 and TRBJ2-4, with D possibly matching TRBD1 (5 bases). The CDR3 is 16 residues long. V dropped 5 bases and J dropped 0 bases, with 14 bases sitting between them. Germline lookup yields CDR1 LGHNA and CDR2 YSLEER. The CDR3 reads CASSATDRLAKNIQYF. CDR3 DNA: TGCGCCAGCAGCGCGACAGACCGACTAGCCAAAAACATTCAGTACTTC.

The DNA for the CDR3 is TGTGCCAGCAGTTTTTCCCGCCCCAGGGATCGGACGCGTGAGCAGTACTTC. As protein: CASSFSRPRDRTREQYF. This chain links TRBV28 with TRBJ2-7; a weak D match, TRBD1 (5 bases). The ends were cut back, 3 bases at V and 7 bases at J, with 25 bases in the middle. The CDR3 contains 17 residues. Germline CDR1 MDHEN, CDR2 SYDVKM.

For this clone: This sample includes further DNA sequences coding for the same CDR3. This chain links TRBV28 with TRBJ1-5; no firm D call. Trimming cost V 4 bases and J 5 bases, with 6 bases left between them. The CDR3 runs 12 residues. Germline V lookup: CDR1 MDHEN, CDR2 SYDVKM. CDR3 protein: CASSSEDQPQHF. Written as DNA, the CDR3 is TGTGCCAGCAGTTCTGAGGATCAGCCCCAGCATTTT.

This clone was detected a few times. The chain carries TRBV5-4 and TRBJ2-7; D unresolved. Per germline, CDR1 SGHNT and CDR2 YYREEE (reference sequence). V was cut by 1 base and J by 6 bases, with 17 bases left in between. The CDR3 consists of 15 residues. This CDR3 reads CASSLSTSAGGEQYF. CDR3 coding DNA: TGTGCCAGCAGCTTGAGTACTTCGGCAGGTGGCGAGCAGTACTTC.

The CDR3 DNA follows: TGTGCCAGCAGCCAAGGACGGACCTCCTACGAGCAGTACTTC. It yields the protein CASSQGRTSYEQYF. The chain couples TRBV27 to TRBJ2-7; no clear D. Trimming stripped 6 bases from V and 0 bases from J, with 12 bases between. The CDR3 loop spans 14 amino acids. CDR1 is MNHEY, CDR2 SMNVEV, per germline (reference sequence).

The V and J genes are TRBV18 and TRBJ2-7, with TRBD1 matching 7 bases. V shed 2 bases, J shed 2 bases, and the junction held 6 bases outside the gene matches. Per the germline V gene, CDR1 is KGHSH and CDR2 is LQKENI. This CDR3 is 15 amino acids long. The CDR3 bases are TGTGCCAGCTCACCAACGACAGGGAACACCTACGAGCAGTACTTC. Its translation is CASSPTTGNTYEQYF.

V gene TRBV5-6 combines with J gene TRBJ2-4; D is ambiguous. The CDR3 contains 15 residues. The V end lost 4 bases, the J end lost 7 bases, and 18 bases lay between the germline ends. Germline-derived CDR1 and CDR2 are SGHDT and YYEEEE. The DNA for the CDR3 is TGTGCCAGCAGCACCCGACCGGGCGAAGGGAACATTCAGTACTTC. Protein: CASSTRPGEGNIQYF. Together with reference TRBV5-6 and TRBJ2-4, the CDR3 gives the full variable domain: DAGVTQSPTHLIKTRGQQVTLRCSPKSGHDTVSWYQQALGQGPQFIFQYYEEEERQRGNFPDRFSGHQFPNYSSELNVNALLLGDSALYLCASSTRPGEGNIQYFGAGTRLSVL.

This sequence joins TRBV6-6 and TRBJ2-2, with TRBD1 identical over 7 bases. This CDR3 region has 15 residues. After removal of 2 bases from V and 6 bases from J, the junction contained 6 bases not matched to a gene. In germline, CDR1 is MNHNY, CDR2 SVGAGI (reference sequence). The CDR3 loop reads CASSYKGAGAGELFF. In DNA, the CDR3 is TGTGCCAGCAGTTACAAGGGGGCGGGCGCCGGGGAGCTGTTTTTT.

The chain is built from TRBV27 and TRBJ1-5; TRBD1 might be the D (6 bases). The ends were cut back, 3 bases at V and 7 bases at J, with 13 bases in the middle. Germline CDR1 is MNHEY and CDR2 is SMNVEV (reference sequence). The CDR3 spans 14 residues. CDR3 nucleotides: TGTGCCAGCAGTTTCGTCAGGGGAGGCCAGCCCCAGCATTTT. Its protein product is CASSFVRGGQPQHF.

This clone appeared once. This rearrangement joins TRBV7-9 to TRBJ2-3, with TRBD2 identical over 8 bases. The CDR3 extends over 18 amino acids. The germline V gene has CDR1 SEHNR and CDR2 FQNEAQ (reference sequence). Trimming took 5 bases from V and 4 from J; bases not matched to a gene: 17. As DNA, the CDR3 is TGTGCCAGCAGCCCCCTTAGCTCTGCGGGAGGAATCTCAGATACGCAGTATTTT. Amino acid sequence: CASSPLSSAGGISDTQYF.

With respect to this clone: One base away lies a much larger clone, so this may be a sequencing read error. The chain uses TRBV5-1 and TRBJ2-7; TRBD1 aligns across 8 bases. V was clipped by 4 bases and J by 0 bases; unmatched bases: 3. CDR3 length equals 14 residues. The germline V gene encodes CDR1 SGHRS and CDR2 YFSETQ. CDR3 sequence: CASSMTGASYEQYF. DNA for the CDR3: TGCGCCAGCAGCATGACAGGGGCCTCCTACGAGCAGTACTTC.

This clone came up once. CDR3 DNA: TGTGCCAGCTCACCACTGCAGGGGGCTAGCCAAGAGCAGTACTTC. As protein: CASSPLQGASQEQYF. The chain couples TRBV18 to TRBJ2-7; 8 bases match TRBD1. This CDR3 comprises 15 residues. The germline gives CDR1 KGHSH, CDR2 LQKENI. Germline trimming cut 1 base from V and 7 bases from J; bases unmatched to any gene: 9.

V and J are TRBV20-1 and TRBJ2-5; D is perhaps TRBD1 (5 bases). Germline CDR1 reads DFQATT; CDR2 reads SNEGSKA (reference sequence). Deletions cut 4 bases from V and 5 bases from J, with 8 bases between. This CDR3 has 11 amino acids. Written as DNA, the CDR3 is TGCAGTGCTAATTCAGGGGAGACCCAGTACTTC. It encodes CSANSGETQYF.

The chain recombines TRBV5-1 with TRBJ1-2, with a tentative D call TRBD1 (5 bases). Trimming shortened V by 0 bases and J by 8 bases, and 29 bases separated the two germline ends. From germline, CDR1 is SGHRS and CDR2 YFSETQ. This CDR3 region has 19 residues. In DNA, the CDR3 is TGCGCCAGCAGCTTGGCCCCTTGGGGGTTAGGGATCACTTCCTACGGCTACACCTTC. Its protein product is CASSLAPWGLGITSYGYTF.

The chain uses TRBV5-4 and TRBJ2-2, with D tentatively TRBD1 or TRBD2 (5 bases each). There are 15 residues in the CDR3. V lost 4 bases and J lost 5, with 15 bases in between. CDR1 is SGHNT and CDR2 is YYREEE in the germline V gene (reference sequence). As DNA, the CDR3 is TGTGCCAGCAGCAGAGGGGAGCGTCGGACCGGGGAGCTGTTTTTT. Protein: CASSRGERRTGELFF.